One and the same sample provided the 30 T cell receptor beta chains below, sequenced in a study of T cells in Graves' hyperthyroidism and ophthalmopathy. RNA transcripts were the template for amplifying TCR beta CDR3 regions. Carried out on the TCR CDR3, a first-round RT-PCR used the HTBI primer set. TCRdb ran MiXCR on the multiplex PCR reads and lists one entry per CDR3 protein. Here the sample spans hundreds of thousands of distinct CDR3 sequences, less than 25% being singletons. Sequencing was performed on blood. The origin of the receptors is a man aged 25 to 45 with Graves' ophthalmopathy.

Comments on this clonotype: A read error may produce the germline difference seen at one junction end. The CDR3, as DNA: TGTGCCTGCAGTGTAACAGGGCTGGGCTACGAGCAGTACTTC. It encodes CACSVTGLGYEQYF. The rearrangement joins TRBV6-2 or TRBV6-3 to TRBJ2-7; weak D call: TRBD1 (6 bases). CDR1 and CDR2 (germline): MNHEY, SVGEGT. This CDR3 has 14 amino acids.

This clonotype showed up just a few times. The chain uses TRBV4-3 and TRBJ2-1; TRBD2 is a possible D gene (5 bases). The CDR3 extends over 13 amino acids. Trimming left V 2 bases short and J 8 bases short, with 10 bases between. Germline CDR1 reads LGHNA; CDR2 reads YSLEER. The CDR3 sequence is CASSQRRTDEQFF. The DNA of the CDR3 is TGCGCCAGCAGCCAAAGGAGGACGGATGAGCAGTTCTTC.

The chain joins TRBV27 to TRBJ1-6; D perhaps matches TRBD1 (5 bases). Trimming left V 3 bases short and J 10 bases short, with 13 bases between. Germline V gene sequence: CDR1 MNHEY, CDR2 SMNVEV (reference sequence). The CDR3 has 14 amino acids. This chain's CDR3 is CASSLTERGSPLHF. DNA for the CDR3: TGTGCCAGCAGTTTGACAGAGCGAGGGTCACCCCTCCACTTT.

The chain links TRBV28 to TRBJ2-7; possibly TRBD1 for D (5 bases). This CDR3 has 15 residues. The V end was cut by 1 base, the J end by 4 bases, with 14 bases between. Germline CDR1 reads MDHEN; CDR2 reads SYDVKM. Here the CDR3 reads CASSLSPTAPYEQYF. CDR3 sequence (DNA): TGTGCCAGCAGTTTATCCCCGACAGCCCCGTACGAGCAGTACTTC. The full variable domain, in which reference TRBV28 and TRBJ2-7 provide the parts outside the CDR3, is DVKVTQSSRYLVKRTGEKVFLECVQDMDHENMFWYRQDPGLGLRLIYFSYDVKMKEKGDIPEGYSVSREKKERFSLILESASTNQTSMYLCASSLSPTAPYEQYFGPGTRLTVT.

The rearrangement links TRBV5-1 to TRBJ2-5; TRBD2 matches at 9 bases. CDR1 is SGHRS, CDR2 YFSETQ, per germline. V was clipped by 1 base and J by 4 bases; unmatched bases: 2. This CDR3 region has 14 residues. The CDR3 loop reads CASSLLAGPETQYF. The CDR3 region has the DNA TGCGCCAGCAGCTTGCTAGCGGGACCAGAGACCCAGTACTTC.

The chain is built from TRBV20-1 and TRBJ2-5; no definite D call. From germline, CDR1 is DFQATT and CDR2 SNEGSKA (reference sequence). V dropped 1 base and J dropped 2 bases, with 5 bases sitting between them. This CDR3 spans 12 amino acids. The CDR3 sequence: CSARALQETQYF. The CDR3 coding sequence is TGCAGTGCTAGAGCCCTACAAGAGACCCAGTACTTC.

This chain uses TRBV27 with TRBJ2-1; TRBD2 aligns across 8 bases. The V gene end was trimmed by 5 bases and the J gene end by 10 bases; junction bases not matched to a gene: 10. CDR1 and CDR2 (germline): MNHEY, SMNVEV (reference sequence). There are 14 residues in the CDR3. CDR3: CASSRGQSGREQFF. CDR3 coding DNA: TGTGCCAGCAGTCGAGGGCAGAGCGGGAGAGAGCAGTTCTTC.

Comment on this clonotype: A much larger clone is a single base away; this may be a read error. The DNA for the CDR3 is TGTGCCAGCAGCCCTACTAGCGGGAGTGATATGCAGTATTTT. Protein product: CASSPTSGSDMQYF. The V and J genes are TRBV11-3 and TRBJ2-3; 11 bases fit TRBD2. The CDR3 length is 14 residues. Germline V gene data show CDR1 as SGHNT and CDR2 as YENEEA.

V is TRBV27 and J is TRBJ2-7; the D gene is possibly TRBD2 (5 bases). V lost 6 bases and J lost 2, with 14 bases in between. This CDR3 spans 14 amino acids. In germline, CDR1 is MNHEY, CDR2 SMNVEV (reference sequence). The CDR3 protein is CASRMWSGTYEQYF. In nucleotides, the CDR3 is TGTGCCAGCAGAATGTGGAGCGGCACCTACGAGCAGTACTTC.

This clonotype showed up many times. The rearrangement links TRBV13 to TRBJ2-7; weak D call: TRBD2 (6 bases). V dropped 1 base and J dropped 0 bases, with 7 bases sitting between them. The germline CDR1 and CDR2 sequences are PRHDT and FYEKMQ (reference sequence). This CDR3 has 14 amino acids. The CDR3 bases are TGTGCCAGCAGCTTAGACGGGAGCTCCTACGAGCAGTACTTC. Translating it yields CASSLDGSSYEQYF.

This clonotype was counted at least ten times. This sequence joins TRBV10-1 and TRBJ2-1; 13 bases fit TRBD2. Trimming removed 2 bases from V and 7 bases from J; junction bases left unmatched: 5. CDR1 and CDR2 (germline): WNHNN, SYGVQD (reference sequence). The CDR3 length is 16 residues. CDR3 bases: TGCGCCAGCAGTGAGGGTTGGACTAGCGGGAGAAATGAGCAGTTCTTC. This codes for CASSEGWTSGRNEQFF.

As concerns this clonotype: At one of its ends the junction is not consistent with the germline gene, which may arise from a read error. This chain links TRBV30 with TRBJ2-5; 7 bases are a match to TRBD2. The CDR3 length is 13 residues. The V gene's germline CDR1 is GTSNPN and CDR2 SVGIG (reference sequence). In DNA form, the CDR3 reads TGTGCCTGGAGTGTCTATGGCGGGAGAAATTCACACTTC. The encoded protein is CAWSVYGGRNSHF.

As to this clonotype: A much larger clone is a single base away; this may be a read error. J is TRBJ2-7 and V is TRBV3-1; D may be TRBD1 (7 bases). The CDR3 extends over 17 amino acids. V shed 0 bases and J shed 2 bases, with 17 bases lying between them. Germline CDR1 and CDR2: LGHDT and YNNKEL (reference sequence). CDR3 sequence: CASSQDRRAGGTYEQYF. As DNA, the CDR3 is TGTGCCAGCAGCCAAGATCGGAGGGCAGGGGGAACCTACGAGCAGTACTTC.

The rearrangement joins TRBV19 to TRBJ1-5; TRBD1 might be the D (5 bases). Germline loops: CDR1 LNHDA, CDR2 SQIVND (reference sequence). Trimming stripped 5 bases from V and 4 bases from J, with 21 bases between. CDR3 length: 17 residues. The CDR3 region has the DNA TGTGCCAGTAGTTTCCCTGCGGGGGGAATACGGAATCAGCCCCAGCATTTT. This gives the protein CASSFPAGGIRNQPQHF.

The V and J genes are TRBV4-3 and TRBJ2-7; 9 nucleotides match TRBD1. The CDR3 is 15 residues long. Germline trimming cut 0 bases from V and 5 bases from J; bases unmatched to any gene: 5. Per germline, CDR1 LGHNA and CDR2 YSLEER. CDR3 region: CASSQEKTGGDEQYF. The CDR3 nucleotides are TGCGCCAGCAGCCAAGAAAAGACAGGGGGGGACGAGCAGTACTTC.

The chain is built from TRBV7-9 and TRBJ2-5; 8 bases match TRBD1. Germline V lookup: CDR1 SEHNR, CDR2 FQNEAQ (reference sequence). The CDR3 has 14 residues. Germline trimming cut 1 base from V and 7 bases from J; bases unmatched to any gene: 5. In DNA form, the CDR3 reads TGTGCCAGCAGCTTAGGACAGGGGTTTTCGACCCAGTACTTC. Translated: CASSLGQGFSTQYF.

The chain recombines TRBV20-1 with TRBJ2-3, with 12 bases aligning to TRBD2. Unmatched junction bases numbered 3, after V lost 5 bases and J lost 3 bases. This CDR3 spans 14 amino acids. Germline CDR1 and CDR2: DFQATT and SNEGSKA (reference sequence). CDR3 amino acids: CSALAGGRTDTQYF. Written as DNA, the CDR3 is TGCAGTGCTCTAGCGGGGGGGAGGACAGATACGCAGTATTTT.

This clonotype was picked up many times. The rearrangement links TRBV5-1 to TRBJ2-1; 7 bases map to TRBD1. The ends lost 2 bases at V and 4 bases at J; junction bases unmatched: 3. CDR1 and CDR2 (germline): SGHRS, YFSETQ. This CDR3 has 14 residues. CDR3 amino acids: CASSLQGSYNEQFF. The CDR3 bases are TGCGCCAGCAGCTTACAGGGGTCGTACAATGAGCAGTTCTTC.

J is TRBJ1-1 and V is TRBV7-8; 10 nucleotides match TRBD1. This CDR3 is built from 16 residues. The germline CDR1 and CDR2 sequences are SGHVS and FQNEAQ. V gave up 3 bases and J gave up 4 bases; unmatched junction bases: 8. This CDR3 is CASSLELRDRGTEAFF. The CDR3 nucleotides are TGTGCCAGCAGCTTGGAACTCCGGGACAGGGGCACTGAAGCTTTCTTT.

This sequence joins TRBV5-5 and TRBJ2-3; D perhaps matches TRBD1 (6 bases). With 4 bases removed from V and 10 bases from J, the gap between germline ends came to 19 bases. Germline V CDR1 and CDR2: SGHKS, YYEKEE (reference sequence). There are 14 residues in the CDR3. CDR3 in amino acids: CASSRPLTGRSQYF. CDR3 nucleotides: TGTGCCAGCAGCCGTCCCCTGACAGGACGGTCGCAGTATTTT. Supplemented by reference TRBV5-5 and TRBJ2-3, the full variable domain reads DAGVTQSPTHLIKTRGQQVTLRCSPISGHKSVSWYQQVLGQGPQFIFQYYEKEERGRGNFPDRFSARQFPNYSSELNVNALLLGDSALYLCASSRPLTGRSQYFGPGTRLTVL.

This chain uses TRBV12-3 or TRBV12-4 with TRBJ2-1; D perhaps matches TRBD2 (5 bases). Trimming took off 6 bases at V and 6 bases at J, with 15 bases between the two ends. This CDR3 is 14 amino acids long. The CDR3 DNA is TGTGCCAGCAGCATTCGGGAAGGGCCCAATGAGCAGTTCTTC. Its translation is CASSIREGPNEQFF.

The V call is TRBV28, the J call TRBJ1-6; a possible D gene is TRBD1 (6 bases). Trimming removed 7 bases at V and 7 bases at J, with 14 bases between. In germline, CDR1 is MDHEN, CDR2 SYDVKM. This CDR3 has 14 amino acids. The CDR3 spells CASTRGGGNSPLHF. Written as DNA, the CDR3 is TGTGCCAGCACCAGAGGGGGGGGAAATTCACCCCTCCACTTT.

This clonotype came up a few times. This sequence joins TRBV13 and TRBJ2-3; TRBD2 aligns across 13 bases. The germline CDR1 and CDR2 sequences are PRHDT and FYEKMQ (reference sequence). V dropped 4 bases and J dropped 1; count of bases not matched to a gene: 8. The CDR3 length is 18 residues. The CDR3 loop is CASSSGLAGVEGTDTQYF. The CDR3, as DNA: TGTGCCAGCAGCTCCGGACTAGCGGGAGTCGAGGGCACAGATACGCAGTATTTT.

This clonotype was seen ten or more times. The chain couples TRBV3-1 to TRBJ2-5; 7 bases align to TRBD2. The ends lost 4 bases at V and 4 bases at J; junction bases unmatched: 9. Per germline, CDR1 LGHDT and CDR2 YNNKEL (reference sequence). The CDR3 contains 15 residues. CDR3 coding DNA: TGTGCCAGCAGCCTTTACGGGGGGTCCGGAGAGACCCAGTACTTC. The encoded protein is CASSLYGGSGETQYF.

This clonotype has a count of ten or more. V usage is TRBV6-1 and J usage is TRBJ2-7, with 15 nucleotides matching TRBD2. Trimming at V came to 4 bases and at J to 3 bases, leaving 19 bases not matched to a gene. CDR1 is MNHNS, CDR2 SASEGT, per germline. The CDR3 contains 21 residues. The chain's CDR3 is CASSAIRTGLAGGRLSYEQYF. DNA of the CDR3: TGTGCCAGCAGTGCGATCCGGACGGGACTAGCGGGAGGACGGCTCAGCTACGAGCAGTACTTC.

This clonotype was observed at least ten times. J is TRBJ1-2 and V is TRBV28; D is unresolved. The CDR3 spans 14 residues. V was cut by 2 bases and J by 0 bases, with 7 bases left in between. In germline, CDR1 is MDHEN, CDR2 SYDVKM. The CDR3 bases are TGTGCCAGCAGTTTAATCGTCGCTAACTATGGCTACACCTTC. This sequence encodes CASSLIVANYGYTF.

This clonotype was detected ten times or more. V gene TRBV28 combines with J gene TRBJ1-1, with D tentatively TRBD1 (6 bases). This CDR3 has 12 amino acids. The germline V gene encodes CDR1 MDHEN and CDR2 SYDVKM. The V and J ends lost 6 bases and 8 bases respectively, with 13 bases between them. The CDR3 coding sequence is TGTGCCAGCAGCCGACTGGGGGCCGAAGCTTTCTTT. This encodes CASSRLGAEAFF.

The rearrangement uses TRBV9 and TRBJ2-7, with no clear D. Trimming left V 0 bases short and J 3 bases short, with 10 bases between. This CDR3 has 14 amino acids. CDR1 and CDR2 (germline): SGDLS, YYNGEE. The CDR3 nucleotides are TGTGCCAGCAGCGTAGAACAGACGAACTACGAGCAGTACTTC. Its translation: CASSVEQTNYEQYF.

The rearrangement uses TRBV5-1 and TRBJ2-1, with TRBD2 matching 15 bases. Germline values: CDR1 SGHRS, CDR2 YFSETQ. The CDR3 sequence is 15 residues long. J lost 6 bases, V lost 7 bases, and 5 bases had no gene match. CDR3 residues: CASGGLAGGPNEQFF. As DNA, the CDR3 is TGCGCCAGCGGGGGACTAGCGGGAGGTCCCAATGAGCAGTTCTTC. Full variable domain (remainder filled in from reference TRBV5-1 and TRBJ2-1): KAGVTQTPRYLIKTRGQQVTLSCSPISGHRSVSWYQQTPGQGLQFLFEYFSETQRNKGNFPGRFSGRQFSNSRSEMNVSTLELGDSALYLCASGGLAGGPNEQFFGPGTRLTVL.

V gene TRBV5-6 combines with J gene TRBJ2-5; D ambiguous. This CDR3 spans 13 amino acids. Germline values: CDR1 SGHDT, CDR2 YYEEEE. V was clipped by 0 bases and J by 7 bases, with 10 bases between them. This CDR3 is CASSLESIGTQYF. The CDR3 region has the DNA TGTGCCAGCAGCTTGGAATCGATCGGGACCCAGTACTTC. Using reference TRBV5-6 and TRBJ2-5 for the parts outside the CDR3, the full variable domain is DAGVTQSPTHLIKTRGQQVTLRCSPKSGHDTVSWYQQALGQGPQFIFQYYEEEERQRGNFPDRFSGHQFPNYSSELNVNALLLGDSALYLCASSLESIGTQYFGPGTRLLVL.